The clone carrying this TCR beta chain was detected many times. Its target is not known. Its ends do not fully match the called genes, so a read error is possible. From RNA transcripts, TCR beta CDR3 regions were amplified. A first-round RT-PCR of the TCR CDR3 used the HTBI primer set. Each CDR3 protein gets one entry after TCRdb re-called the multiplex PCR reads with MiXCR. The sample consists of about 610,000 distinct CDR3 sequences, roughly 15% of them appearing once. The sample is drawn from a study of T cells in Graves' hyperthyroidism and ophthalmopathy. Looked up from germline, CDR1 is MDHEN and CDR2 is SYDVKM. The CDR3 is 13 amino acids. Each person with ophthalmopathy scored at least 3 on the Clinical Activity Score, reached NOSPECS grade 4 or higher, and had been ill under 3 months. Findings of the study overall: Separating ophthalmopathy from stable hyperthyroidism was achieved by a 13 V-J model. The model anticipated ophthalmopathy a median about six months pre-onset. Among clonotypes expanded in thyroid above 0.001, most were also found in blood.

The source is a middle-aged woman with Graves' ophthalmopathy. The specimen was blood. V is TRBV28 and J is TRBJ2-7; D remains ambiguous. The CDR3, as DNA: TGTGCCAGCAGTTTCGGCAGCTCCTACAAGCAGTACTTC. Its protein product is CASSFGSSYKQYF.